Listed below are T cell receptor beta chains from one sample, sequenced in a study of CD8+CD57+ T cells in acquired aplastic anemia. TCRdb reanalysed the reads using MiXCR and keeps one entry per CDR3 protein. The repertoire holds roughly 200,000 distinct CDR3 sequences, with over 60% as singletons. The sequenced material came from sorted CD4+, CD8+, or CD8+CD57+ T cells (not recorded which) from PBMCs. All receptors derive from a human donor in good health. Each CDR3 is given with its conserved first and last residue. The D gene is left open where the match is weak. Clone size is stated in some rows and not others, as once, few, many or a class when expanded.

V: TRBV6-6; J: TRBJ2-5; size: many; D: NA; DNA: TGTGCCTCCCGGGGTATCCAAGAGACCCAGTACTTC; CDR3: CASRGIQETQYF
V: TRBV20-1; J: TRBJ2-3; size: NA; D: NA; DNA: TGCAGTGCTAGGGACTTCGAGGGGGGATGGGGCACAGATACGCAGTATTTT; CDR3: CSARDFEGGWGTDTQYF
V: TRBV24-1; J: TRBJ1-2; size: few; D: NA; DNA: TGTGCCACCAGTGGGAACTATGGCTACACCTTC; CDR3: CATSGNYGYTF
V: TRBV20-1; J: TRBJ2-7; size: NA; D: TRBD1; DNA: TGCAGTGCTAAATCGCACCGGGACAGCACCTACGAGCAGTACTTC; CDR3: CSAKSHRDSTYEQYF
V: TRBV2; J: TRBJ1-1; size: NA; D: NA; DNA: TGTGCCAGCAAGTCCCCGGGCCTTAACACTGAAGCTTTCTTT; CDR3: CASKSPGLNTEAFF
V: TRBV6-5; J: TRBJ1-5; size: NA; D: NA; DNA: TGTGCCAGCAGTCAGACAGGCGACAATCAGCCCCAGCATTTT; CDR3: CASSQTGDNQPQHF
V: TRBV12-5; J: TRBJ1-1; size: many; D: NA; DNA: TGTGCTAGTGGTTTGGACCGTGGGGGGTGGGTGGCTGAAGCTTTCTTT; CDR3: CASGLDRGGWVAEAFF
V: TRBV7-2; J: TRBJ2-7; size: NA; D: NA; DNA: TGTGCCAGCAGCTTATCACGGGATAGTCACGAGCAGTACTTC; CDR3: CASSLSRDSHEQYF
V: TRBV2; J: TRBJ1-1; size: NA; D: TRBD1; DNA: TGTGCCAGCAGTGGGACAGGGTGGTGGGGAGCTTTCTTT; CDR3: CASSGTGWWGAFF
V: TRBV24-1; J: TRBJ1-6; size: NA; D: NA; DNA: TGTGCCACCAGGCAGGGCGGACGGAATTCACCCCTCCACTTT; CDR3: CATRQGGRNSPLHF
V: TRBV11-2; J: TRBJ1-1; size: many; D: NA; DNA: TGTGCCAGCAGCGCGAGACAGCGTGGGAAGACTGAAGCTTTCTTT; CDR3: CASSARQRGKTEAFF
V: TRBV7-9; J: TRBJ2-7; size: many; D: TRBD2; DNA: TGTGCCAGCAGCCCCCCTAGCGGGAGCGGCACCTACGAGCAGTACTTC; CDR3: CASSPPSGSGTYEQYF